This T cell receptor beta chain was sequenced during a study of T cells after yellow fever vaccination (dated by TCRdb to about 2019). In terms of the full investigation: The SMART-Seq v4 Ultra Low Input RNA kit was used to prepare libraries from fractions with low cell numbers. Bulk TCR alpha and beta repertoires were sequenced longitudinally to track T-cell clones before and after primary and booster YFV17D yellow fever vaccination. Two healthy male donors made up the cohort, one aged 18 to 29 years and the other aged 30 to 40 years. Blood was drawn at multiple timepoints before and after primary and secondary immunization, with bulk PBMC replicates and cell subsets isolated.

With respect to this clonotype: Its antigen has not been determined. One base away there is no much larger clone; base qualities are not given.

Reading the germline V gene (reference sequence) gives CDR1 LGHDT and CDR2 YNNKEL. There are 14 amino acids in the CDR3, from cysteine to phenylalanine inclusive. Of the read, only the CDR3 DNA is kept; its 42 bases are in frame from base 1. Unmatched junction bases come to 4, with V trimmed by 4 bases and J by 2 bases. What the study reported, not specific to this receptor: Computational filtering was needed because FACS-sorted repertoires could contain abundant contaminating clonotypes from the bulk population. Compared with the primary T-cell response, the secondary T-cell response was weaker but faster, peaking on day 5 rather than day 15. A small fraction of clonotypes showed up in both the CD4 and CD8 compartments, probably as a result of convergent recombination. Because the study included only two donors, the extent to which the findings can be generalized is limited. After the booster, most of the clones that had expanded following primary vaccination were detected again (approximately 96% of CD4 and roughly 88% of CD8), which suggests that memory was broadly maintained.

TCR cDNA was synthesized by 5'RACE template switching, which introduced a universal primer site and unique molecular identifiers. Priming for cDNA synthesis came from both the TCR alpha and TCR beta constant segments. Libraries were amplified in two PCR steps, with sample barcodes and sequencing adapters added in the second step. Sequencing of the libraries was done on either Illumina HiSeq 2500 (2x100 bp) or NovaSeq (2x150 bp). Concerning the study's data processing: Demultiplexing of reads and collapsing into UMI consensus sequences were performed with MIGEC, and V(D)J alignment was carried out with MiXCR. Vaccine-responding clonotypes were defined with edgeR using replicate PBMC samples, requiring FDR below 0.01 and a log2 fold change above 5 up to day 15. Each bulk clonotype received a CD4 or CD8 identity based on whether the sequenced CD4 or CD8 repertoire contained that clonotype at higher abundance. Using fastp at Q25 and MiXCR, TCRdb reprocessed the public reads and kept productive beta chains. Identical CDR3 proteins give one entry, which carries the most common genes and DNA. For this entry, the V and J calls and clone size follow TCRdb and not the study's own pipeline. The sample yields about 400,000 distinct CDR3 sequences; 11% were counted once. Roughly a sixth of the sample is taken by the ten largest.

The treatment or condition tag for this specimen amounts to: live attenuated yellow fever vaccine strain. At each blood-draw timepoint, two biological replicates of bulk PBMCs were obtained. A standard Ficoll-Paque protocol was used to isolate PBMCs from peripheral blood. TriZol was used to extract RNA from bulk PBMCs, from CD4 and CD8 fractions, and from dextramer-positive and dextramer-negative fractions. Recombination linked TRBV3-1 to TRBJ1-2; TRBD1 aligns with 7 central bases. Sequencing was performed on PBMCs, taken on the day of the first yellow fever vaccination. The clonotype was recovered from a man aged 18 to 35 who received the YFV17D yellow fever vaccine. The CDR3 protein: CASSRRTGNYGYTF. DNA sequence: TGTGCCAGCAGCCGGAGGACAGGAAACTATGGCTACACCTTC.